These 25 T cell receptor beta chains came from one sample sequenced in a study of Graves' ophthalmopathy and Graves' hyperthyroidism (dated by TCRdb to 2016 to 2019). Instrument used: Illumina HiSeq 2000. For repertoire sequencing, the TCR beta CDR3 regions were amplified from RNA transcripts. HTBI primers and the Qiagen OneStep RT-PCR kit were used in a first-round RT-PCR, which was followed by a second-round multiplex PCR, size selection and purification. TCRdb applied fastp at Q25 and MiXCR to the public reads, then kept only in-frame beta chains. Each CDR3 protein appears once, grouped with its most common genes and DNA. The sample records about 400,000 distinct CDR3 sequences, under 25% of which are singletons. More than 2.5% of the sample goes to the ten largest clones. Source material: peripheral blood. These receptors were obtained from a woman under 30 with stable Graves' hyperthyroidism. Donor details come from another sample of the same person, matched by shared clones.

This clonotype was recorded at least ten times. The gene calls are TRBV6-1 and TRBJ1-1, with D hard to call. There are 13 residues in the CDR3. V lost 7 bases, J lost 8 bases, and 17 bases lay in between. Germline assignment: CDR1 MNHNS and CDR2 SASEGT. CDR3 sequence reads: CASNRERTGEAFF. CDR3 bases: TGTGCCAGCAACCGCGAAAGAACCGGAGAAGCTTTCTTT.

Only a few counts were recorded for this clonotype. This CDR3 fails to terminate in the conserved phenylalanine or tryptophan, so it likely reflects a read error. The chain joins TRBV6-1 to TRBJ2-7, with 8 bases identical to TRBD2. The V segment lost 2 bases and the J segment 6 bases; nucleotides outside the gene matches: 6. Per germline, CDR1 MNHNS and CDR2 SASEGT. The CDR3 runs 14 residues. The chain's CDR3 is CASSELGGAGEQYL. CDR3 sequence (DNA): TGTGCCAGCAGTGAACTCGGGGGGGCGGGCGAGCAGTACTTG.

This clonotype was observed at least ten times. In DNA form, the CDR3 reads TGTGCCAGCAACCAAGGCAGTTACAATTCACCCCTCCACTTT. This codes for CASNQGSYNSPLHF. V gene TRBV6-2 or TRBV6-3 combines with J gene TRBJ1-6; D gene ambiguous. Trimming stripped 7 bases from V and 7 bases from J, with 14 bases between. Germline CDR1 and CDR2: MNHEY and SVGEGT. This CDR3 has 14 amino acids.

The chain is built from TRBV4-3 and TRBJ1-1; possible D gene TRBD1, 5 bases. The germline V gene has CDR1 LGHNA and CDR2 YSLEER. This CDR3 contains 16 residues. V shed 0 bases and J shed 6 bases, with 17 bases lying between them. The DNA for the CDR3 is TGCGCCAGCAGCCAAGACATCAGCGGGGGGTATTCTGAAGCTTTCTTT. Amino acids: CASSQDISGGYSEAFF.

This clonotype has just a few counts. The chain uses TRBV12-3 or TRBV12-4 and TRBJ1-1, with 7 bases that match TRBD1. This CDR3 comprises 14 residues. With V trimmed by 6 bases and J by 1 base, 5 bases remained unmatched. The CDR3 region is CASRETGANTEAFF. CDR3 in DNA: TGTGCCAGCAGGGAAACAGGGGCGAACACTGAAGCTTTCTTT.

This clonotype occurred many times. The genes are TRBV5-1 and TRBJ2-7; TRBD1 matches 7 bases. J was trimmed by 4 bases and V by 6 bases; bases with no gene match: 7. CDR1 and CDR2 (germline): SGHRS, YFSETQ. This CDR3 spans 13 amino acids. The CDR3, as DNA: TGCGCCAGCATGGGTCAGGGGGAATACGAGCAGTACTTC. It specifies CASMGQGEYEQYF.

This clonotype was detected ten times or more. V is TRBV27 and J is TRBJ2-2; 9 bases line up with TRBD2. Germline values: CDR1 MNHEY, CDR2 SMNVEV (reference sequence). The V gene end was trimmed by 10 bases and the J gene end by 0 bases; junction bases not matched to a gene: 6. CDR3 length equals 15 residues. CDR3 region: CATRGLASNTGELFF. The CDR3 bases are TGTGCCACCCGTGGACTAGCGTCGAACACCGGGGAGCTGTTTTTT.

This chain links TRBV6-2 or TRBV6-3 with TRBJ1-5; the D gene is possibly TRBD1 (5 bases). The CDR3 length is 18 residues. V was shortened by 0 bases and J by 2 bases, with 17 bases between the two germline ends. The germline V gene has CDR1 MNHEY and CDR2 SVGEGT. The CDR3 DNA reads TGTGCCAGCAGTTACTCGTTCAGGGAACAGTTTGGCAATCAGCCCCAGCATTTT. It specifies CASSYSFREQFGNQPQHF.

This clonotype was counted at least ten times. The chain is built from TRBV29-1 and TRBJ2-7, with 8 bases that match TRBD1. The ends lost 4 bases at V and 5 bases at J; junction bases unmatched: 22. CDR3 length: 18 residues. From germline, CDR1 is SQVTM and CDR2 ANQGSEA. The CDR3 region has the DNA TGCAGCGTTGTCCCGGCAGGGGGCCCTCTCGGGTTAATAAACGAGCAGTACTTC. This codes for CSVVPAGGPLGLINEQYF.

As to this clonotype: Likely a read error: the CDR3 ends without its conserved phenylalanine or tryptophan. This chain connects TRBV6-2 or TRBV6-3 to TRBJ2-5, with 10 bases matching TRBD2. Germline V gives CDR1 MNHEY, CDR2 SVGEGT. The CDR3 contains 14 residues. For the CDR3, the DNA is TGTGCCAACAGTCCTCTAGCGGGAGTAGAGTCCCAGTACTAC. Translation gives CANSPLAGVESQYY.

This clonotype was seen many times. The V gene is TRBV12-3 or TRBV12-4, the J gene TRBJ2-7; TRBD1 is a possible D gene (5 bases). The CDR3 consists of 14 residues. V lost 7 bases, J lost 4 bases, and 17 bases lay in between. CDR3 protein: CASTTLGAHYEQYF. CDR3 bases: TGTGCCAGCACTACCCTTGGGGCTCATTACGAGCAGTACTTC.

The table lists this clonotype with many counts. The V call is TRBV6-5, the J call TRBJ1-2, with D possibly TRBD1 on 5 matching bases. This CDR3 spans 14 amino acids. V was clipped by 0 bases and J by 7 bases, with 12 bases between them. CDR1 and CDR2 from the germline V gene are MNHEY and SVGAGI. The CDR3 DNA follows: TGTGCCAGCAGTTACTCGGGGACTTCAGGTGGCTACACCTTC. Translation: CASSYSGTSGGYTF.

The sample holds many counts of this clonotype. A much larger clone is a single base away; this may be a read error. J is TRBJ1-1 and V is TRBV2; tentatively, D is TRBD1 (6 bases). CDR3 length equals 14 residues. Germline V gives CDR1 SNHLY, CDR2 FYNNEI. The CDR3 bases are TGTGCCAGCAGTTACACGGGGGCGAACACTGATGCTTTCTTT. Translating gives CASSYTGANTDAFF. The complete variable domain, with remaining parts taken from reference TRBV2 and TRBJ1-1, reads EPEVTQTPSHQVTQMGQEVILRCVPISNHLYFYWYRQILGQKVEFLVSFYNNEISEKSEIFDDQFSVERPDGSNFTLKIRSTKLEDSAMYFCASSYTGANTDAFFGQGTRLTVV.

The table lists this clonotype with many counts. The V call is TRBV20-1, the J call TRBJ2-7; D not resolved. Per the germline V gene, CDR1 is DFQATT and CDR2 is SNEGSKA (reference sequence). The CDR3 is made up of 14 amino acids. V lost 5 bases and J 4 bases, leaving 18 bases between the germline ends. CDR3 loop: CSAPIRAAGYEQYF. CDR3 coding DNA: TGCAGTGCTCCCATCCGGGCAGCTGGGTACGAGCAGTACTTC.

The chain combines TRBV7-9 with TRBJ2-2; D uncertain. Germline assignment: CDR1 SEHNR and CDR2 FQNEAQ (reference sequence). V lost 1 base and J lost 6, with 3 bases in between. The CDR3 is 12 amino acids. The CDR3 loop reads CASSLVPGELFF. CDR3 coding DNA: TGTGCCAGCAGCTTAGTCCCCGGGGAGCTGTTTTTT.

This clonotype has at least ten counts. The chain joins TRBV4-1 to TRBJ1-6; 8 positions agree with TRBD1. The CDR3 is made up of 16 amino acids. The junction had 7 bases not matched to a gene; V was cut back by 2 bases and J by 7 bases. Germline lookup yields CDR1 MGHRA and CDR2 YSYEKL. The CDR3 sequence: CASSQLETGENSPLHF. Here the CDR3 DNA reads TGCGCCAGCAGCCAACTCGAGACAGGGGAAAATTCACCCCTCCACTTT.

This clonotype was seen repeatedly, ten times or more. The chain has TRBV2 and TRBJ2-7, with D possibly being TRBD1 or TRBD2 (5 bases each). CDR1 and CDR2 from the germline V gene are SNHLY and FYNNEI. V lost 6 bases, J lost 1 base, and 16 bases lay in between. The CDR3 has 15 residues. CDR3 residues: CASRMGRAASYEQYF. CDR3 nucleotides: TGTGCCAGCAGGATGGGGCGAGCGGCATCCTACGAGCAGTACTTC.

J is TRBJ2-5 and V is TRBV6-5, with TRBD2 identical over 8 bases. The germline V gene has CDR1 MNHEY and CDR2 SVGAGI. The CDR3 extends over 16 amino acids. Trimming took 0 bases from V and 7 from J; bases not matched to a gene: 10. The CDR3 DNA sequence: TGTGCCAGCAGTTACTCTACCGGGGCGGGGGGCAGGACCCAGTACTTC. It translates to CASSYSTGAGGRTQYF.

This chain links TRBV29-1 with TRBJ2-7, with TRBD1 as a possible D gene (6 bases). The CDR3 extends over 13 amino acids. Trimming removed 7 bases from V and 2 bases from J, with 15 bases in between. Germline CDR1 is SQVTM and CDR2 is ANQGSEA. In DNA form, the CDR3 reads TGCAGCGCCCACGGGACATCAACCTACGAGCAGTACTTC. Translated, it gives CSAHGTSTYEQYF.

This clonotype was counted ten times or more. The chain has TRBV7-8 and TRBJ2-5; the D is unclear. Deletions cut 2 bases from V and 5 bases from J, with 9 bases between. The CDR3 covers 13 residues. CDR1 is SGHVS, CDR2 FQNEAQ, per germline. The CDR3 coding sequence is TGTGCCAGCAGCTTAAGCCAGGAGGAGACCCAGTACTTC. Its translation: CASSLSQEETQYF.

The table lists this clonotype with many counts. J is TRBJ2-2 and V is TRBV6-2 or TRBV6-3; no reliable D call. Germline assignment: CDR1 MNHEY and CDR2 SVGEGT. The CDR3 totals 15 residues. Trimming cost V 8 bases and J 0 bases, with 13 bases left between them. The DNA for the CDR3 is TGTGCCAGCCGAGCCTTGTTCCCGAACACCGGGGAGCTGTTTTTT. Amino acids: CASRALFPNTGELFF.

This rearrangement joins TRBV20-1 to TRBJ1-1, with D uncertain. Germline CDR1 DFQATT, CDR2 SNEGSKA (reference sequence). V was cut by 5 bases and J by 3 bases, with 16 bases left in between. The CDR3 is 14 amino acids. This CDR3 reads CSAAFLGRHTEAFF. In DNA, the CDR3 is TGCAGTGCTGCGTTCTTGGGTAGGCACACTGAAGCTTTCTTT.

CDR3 amino acids: CASSYSKYGDNQPQHF. CDR3 nucleotide sequence: TGTGCCAGCAGTTACTCGAAGTACGGGGATAATCAGCCCCAGCATTTT. The V call is TRBV6-7, the J call TRBJ1-5, with D unresolved. TRBV6-7 qualifies as an ORF whose function is uncertain. CDR3 size: 16 residues. Trimming left V 0 bases short and J 4 bases short, with 13 bases between.

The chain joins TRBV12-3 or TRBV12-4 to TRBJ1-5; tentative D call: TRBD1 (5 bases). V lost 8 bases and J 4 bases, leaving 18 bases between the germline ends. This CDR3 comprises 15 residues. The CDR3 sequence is CASRISGGSNQPQHF. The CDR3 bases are TGTGCCAGCCGAATTTCGGGGGGATCAAATCAGCCCCAGCATTTT.

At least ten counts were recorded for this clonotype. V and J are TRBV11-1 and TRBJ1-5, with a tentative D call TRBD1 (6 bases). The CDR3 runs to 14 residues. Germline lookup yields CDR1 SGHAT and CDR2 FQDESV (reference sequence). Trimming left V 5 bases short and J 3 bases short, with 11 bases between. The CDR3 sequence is CASSAQGPNQPQHF. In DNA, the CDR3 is TGTGCCAGCAGCGCCCAGGGGCCCAATCAGCCCCAGCATTTT.